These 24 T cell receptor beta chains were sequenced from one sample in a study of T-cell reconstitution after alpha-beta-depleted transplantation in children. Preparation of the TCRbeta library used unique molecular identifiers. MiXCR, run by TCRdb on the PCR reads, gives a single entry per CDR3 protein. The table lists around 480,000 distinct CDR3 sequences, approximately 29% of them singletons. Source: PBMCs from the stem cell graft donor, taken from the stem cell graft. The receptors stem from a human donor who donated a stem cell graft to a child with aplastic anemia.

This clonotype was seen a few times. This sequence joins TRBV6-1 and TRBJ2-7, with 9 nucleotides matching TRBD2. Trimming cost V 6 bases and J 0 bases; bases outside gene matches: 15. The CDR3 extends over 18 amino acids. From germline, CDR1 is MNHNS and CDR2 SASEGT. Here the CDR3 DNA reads TGTGCCAGCAGGCTCCGGGACAGTCTTAGCGGGAGCTCCTACGAGCAGTACTTC. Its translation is CASRLRDSLSGSSYEQYF.

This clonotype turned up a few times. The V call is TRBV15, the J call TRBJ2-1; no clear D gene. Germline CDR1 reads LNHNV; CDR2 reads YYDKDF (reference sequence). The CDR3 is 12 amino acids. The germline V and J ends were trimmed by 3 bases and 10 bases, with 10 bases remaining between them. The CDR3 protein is CATSRVMGEQFF. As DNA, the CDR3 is TGTGCCACCAGCAGGGTAATGGGGGAGCAGTTCTTC.

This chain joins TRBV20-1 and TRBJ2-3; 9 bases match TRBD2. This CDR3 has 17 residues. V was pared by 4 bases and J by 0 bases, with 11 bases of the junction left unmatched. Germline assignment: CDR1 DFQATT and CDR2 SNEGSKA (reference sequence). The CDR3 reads CSAKGGLAGHSTDTQYF. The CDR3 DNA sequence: TGCAGTGCTAAGGGTGGGCTAGCGGGACATAGCACAGATACGCAGTATTTT.

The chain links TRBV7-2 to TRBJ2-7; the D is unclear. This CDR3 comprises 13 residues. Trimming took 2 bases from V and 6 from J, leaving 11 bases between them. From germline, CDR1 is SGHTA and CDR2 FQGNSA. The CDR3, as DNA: TGTGCCAGCAGCTTAAAGGCACGAGGCGAGCAGTACGTC. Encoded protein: CASSLKARGEQYV.

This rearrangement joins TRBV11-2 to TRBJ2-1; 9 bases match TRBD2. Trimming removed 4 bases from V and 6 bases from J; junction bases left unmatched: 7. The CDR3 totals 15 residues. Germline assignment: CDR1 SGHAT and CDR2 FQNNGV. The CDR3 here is CASSWRTSASNEQFF. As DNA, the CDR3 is TGTGCCAGCAGCTGGCGGACTAGCGCTAGCAATGAGCAGTTCTTC.

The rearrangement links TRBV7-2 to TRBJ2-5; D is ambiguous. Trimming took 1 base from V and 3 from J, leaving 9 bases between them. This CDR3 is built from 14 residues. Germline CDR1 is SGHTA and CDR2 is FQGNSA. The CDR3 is CASSLGGLKETQYF. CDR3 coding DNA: TGTGCCAGCAGCTTAGGAGGCTTGAAAGAGACCCAGTACTTC.

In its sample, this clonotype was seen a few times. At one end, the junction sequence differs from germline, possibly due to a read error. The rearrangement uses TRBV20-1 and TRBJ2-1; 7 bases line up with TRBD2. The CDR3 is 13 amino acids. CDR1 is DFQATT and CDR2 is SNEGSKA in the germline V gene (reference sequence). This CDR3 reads CSARDIPGRENVF. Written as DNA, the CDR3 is TGCAGTGCTAGAGATATTCCAGGGCGGGAGAACGTCTTC.

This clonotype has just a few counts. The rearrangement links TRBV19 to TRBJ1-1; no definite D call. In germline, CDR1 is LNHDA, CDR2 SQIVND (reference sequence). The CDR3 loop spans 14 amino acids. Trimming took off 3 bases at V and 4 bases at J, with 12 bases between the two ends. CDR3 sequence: CASSIAGIRTEAFF. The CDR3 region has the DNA TGTGCCAGTAGTATCGCTGGGATCCGCACTGAAGCTTTCTTT.

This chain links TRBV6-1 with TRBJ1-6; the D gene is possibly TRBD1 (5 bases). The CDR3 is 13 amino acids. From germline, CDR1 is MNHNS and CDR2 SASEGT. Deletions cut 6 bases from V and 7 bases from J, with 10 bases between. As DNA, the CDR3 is TGTGCCAGCAGAGCCAACAGGAATTCACCCCTCCACTTT. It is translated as CASRANRNSPLHF.

In DNA form, the CDR3 reads TGCAGTGTCTCGATGGGGACTACTAATGAAAAACTGTTTTTT. It translates to CSVSMGTTNEKLFF. The chain has TRBV20-1 and TRBJ1-4; D is possibly TRBD1 (5 bases). Deletions cut 7 bases from V and 2 bases from J, with 14 bases between. The CDR3 consists of 14 residues. In germline, CDR1 is DFQATT, CDR2 SNEGSKA (reference sequence).

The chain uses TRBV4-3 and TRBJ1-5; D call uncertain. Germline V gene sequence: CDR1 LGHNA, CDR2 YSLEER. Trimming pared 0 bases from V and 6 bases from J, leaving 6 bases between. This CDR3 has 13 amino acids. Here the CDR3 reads CASSQDFAQPQHF. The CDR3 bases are TGCGCCAGCAGCCAAGATTTTGCTCAGCCCCAGCATTTT.

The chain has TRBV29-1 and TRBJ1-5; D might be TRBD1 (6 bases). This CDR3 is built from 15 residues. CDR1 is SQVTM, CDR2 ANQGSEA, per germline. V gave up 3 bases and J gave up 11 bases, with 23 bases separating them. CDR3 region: CSVEGAGDWGSSQHF. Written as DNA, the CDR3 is TGCAGCGTTGAGGGGGCAGGGGATTGGGGCTCGTCCCAGCATTTT.

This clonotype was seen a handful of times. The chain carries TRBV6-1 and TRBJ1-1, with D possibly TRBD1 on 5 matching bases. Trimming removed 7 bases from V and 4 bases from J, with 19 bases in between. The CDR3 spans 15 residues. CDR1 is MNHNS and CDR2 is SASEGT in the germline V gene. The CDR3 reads CASNQAVTGGTEAFF. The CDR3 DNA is TGTGCCAGCAACCAAGCGGTGACGGGGGGCACTGAAGCTTTCTTT.

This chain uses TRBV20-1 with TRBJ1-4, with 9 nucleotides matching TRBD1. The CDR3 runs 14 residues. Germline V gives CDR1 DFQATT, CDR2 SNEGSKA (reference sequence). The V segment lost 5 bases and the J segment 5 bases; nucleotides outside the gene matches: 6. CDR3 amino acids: CSAPGTGKNEKLFF. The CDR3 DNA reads TGCAGTGCTCCTGGGACAGGGAAAAATGAAAAACTGTTTTTT.

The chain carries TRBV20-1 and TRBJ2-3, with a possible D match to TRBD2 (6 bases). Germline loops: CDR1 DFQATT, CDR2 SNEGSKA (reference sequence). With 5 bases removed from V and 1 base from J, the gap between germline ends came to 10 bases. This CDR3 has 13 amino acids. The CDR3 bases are TGCAGTGCTCCCAGGGAGGGCACAGATACGCAGTATTTT. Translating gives CSAPREGTDTQYF.

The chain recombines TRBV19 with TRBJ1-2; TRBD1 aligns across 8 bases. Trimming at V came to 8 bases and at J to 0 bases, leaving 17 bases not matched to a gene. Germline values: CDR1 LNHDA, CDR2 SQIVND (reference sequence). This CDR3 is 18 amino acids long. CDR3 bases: TGTGCCAGTCCTATGCCAGGGTGGCAGGGGGCGACTAACTATGGCTACACCTTC. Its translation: CASPMPGWQGATNYGYTF.

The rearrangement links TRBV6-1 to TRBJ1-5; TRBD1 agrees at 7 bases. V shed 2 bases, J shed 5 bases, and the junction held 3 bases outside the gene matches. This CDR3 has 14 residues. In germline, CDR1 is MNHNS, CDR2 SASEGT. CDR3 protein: CASSEMTGYQPQHF. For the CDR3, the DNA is TGTGCCAGCAGTGAAATGACAGGGTATCAGCCCCAGCATTTT.

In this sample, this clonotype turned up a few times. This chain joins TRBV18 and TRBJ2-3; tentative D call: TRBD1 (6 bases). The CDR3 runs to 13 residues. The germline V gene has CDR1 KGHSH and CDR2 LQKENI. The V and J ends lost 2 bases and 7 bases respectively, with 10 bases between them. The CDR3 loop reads CASSPKRDNTQYF. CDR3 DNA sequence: TGTGCCAGCTCACCAAAACGGGACAATACGCAGTATTTT.

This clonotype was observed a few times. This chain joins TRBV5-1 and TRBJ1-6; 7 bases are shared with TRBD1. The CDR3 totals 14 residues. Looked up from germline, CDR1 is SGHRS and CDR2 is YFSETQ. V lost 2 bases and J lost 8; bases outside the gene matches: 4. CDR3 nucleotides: TGCGCCAGCAGCTTACAGGGGTGGGATTCACCCCTCCACTTT. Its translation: CASSLQGWDSPLHF.

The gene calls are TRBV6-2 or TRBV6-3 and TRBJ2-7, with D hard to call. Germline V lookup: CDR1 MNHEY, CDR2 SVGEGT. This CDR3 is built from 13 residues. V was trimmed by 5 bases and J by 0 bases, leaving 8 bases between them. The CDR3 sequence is CASSRRSSYEQYF. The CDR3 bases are TGTGCCAGCAGTCGCAGAAGCTCCTACGAGCAGTACTTC.

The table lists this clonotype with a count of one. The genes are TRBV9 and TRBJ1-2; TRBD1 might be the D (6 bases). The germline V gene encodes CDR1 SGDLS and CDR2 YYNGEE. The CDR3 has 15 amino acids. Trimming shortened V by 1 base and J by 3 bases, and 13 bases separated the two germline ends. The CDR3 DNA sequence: TGTGCCAGCAGCGTAAACGCAAGGGGGGACTATGGCTACACCTTC. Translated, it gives CASSVNARGDYGYTF.

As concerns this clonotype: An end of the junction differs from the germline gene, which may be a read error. The CDR3 protein is CASSKRTGKENSQYF. The CDR3 nucleotides read TGTGCCAGCAGCAAAAGGACAGGGAAAGAAAACAGTCAGTACTTC. The gene calls are TRBV9 and TRBJ2-4; 8 nucleotides align to TRBD1. The CDR3 covers 15 residues. Germline V lookup: CDR1 SGDLS, CDR2 YYNGEE. Full variable domain (remainder filled in from reference TRBV9 and TRBJ2-4): DSGVTQTPKHLITATGQRVTLRCSPRSGDLSVYWYQQSLDQGLQFLIQYYNGEERAKGNILERFSAQQFPDLHSELNLSSLELGDSALYFCASSKRTGKENSQYFGAGTRLSVL.

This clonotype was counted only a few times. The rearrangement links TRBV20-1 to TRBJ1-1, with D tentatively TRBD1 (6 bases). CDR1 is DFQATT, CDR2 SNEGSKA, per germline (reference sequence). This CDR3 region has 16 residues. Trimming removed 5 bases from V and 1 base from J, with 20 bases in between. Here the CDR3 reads CSAPLSARGWNTEAFF. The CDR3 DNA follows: TGCAGTGCTCCACTCTCTGCCAGGGGATGGAACACTGAAGCTTTCTTT.

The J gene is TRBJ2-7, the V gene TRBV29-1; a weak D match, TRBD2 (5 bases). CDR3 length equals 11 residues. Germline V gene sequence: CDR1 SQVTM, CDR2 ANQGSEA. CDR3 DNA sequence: TGCAGGGACCCGCGGGCCATCGAGCAGTACTTC. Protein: CRDPRAIEQYF.